This T cell receptor beta chain was identified in a study of T cell repertoires in cytomegalovirus infection (dated by TCRdb to between 2018 and 2021). For the study in its entirety: Alongside well-studied HLA-B-restricted epitopes, the peptide stimulations were aimed at recently identified HLA-C-restricted CMV epitopes, whose presentation resists viral immunomodulation. Donor HLA type was relevant to the analysis, as public TCR beta signatures indicated carriage of CMV infection together with the matching HLA type.

In the paper's terms, the treatment or condition label means: in vitro stimulation with specific CMV peptide epitopes to enrich CMV-specific T cells. The CDR3 runs 17 amino acids, cysteine and phenylalanine included. Only the CDR3 part of the read is kept: 51 bases, read in frame from the first base. V is pruned by 6 bases and J by 0 bases, leaving 8 bases of the junction without a gene match. This clonotype was detected a few times. What this receptor recognizes is not known. Base qualities are not provided; no much larger clone lies one nucleotide away. Overall study outcomes, separate from this receptor: Cumulative frequency of public TCR beta family members discriminated carriers of CMV infection plus the relevant HLA type in this cohort and an independent approximately 400-donor cohort. The ex vivo response was dominated by HLA-C-restricted CMV-specific TCR beta clonotypes, which also provided the single most frequent clonotype in two of eight donors.

Sequencing was carried out with an Illumina HiSeq 1500. In TCRdb, the public reads were trimmed at Q25 with fastp and aligned with MiXCR, with productive beta chains retained. When rows share a CDR3 protein, they turn into one entry using the most common DNA and genes. In all, the sample holds roughly 120,000 distinct CDR3 sequences, and over 25% of those were seen once. In total, the top ten clones hold 58% of the sample. The rearranged segments are TRBV12-3 or TRBV12-4 and TRBJ1-2; 12 of the junction bases match TRBD1. This receptor was obtained from a human donor in good health (CMV status not recorded). Some clones in this sample may be carry-over from other donors' samples. Sequencing was performed on CD8+ T cells from cultured PBMCs, taken from culture after CMV antigen stimulation. The CDR3 region: CASSRDRGRIANYGYTF. The DNA sequence is TGTGCCAGCAGCCGGGACAGGGGGCGAATAGCTAACTATGGCTACACCTTC.